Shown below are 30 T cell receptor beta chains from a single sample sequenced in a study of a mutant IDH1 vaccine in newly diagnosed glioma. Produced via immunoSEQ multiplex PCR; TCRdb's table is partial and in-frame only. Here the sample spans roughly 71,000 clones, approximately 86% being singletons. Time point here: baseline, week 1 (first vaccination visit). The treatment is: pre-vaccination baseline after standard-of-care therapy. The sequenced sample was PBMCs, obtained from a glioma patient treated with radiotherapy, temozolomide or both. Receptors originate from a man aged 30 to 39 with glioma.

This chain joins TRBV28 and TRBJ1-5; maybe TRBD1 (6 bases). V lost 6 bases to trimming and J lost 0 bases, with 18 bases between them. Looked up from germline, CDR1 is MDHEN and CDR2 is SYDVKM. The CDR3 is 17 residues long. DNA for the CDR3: TGTGCCAGCAGGGACCTTGGGGGGACATATAGCAATCAGCCCCAGCATTTT. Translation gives CASRDLGGTYSNQPQHF.

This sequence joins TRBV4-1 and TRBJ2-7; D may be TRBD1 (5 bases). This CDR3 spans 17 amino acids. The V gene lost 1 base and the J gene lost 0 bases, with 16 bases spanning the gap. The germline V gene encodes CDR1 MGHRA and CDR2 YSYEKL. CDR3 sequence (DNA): TGCGCCAGCAGCCAAGTCGTTTGGACACTAAGCTCCTACGAGCAGTACTTC. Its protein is CASSQVVWTLSSYEQYF.

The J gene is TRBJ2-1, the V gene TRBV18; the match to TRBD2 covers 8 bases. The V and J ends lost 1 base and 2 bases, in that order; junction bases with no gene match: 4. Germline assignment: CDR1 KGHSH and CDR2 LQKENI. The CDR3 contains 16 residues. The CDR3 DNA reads TGTGCCAGCTCACCACAGATGGGACTAGCCTACAATGAGCAGTTCTTC. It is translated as CASSPQMGLAYNEQFF.

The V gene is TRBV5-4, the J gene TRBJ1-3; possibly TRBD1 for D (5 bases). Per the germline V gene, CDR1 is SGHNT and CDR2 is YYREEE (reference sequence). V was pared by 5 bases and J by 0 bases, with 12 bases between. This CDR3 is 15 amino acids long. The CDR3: CASSMGRISGNTIYF. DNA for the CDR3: TGTGCCAGCAGTATGGGACGCATCTCTGGAAACACCATATATTTT.

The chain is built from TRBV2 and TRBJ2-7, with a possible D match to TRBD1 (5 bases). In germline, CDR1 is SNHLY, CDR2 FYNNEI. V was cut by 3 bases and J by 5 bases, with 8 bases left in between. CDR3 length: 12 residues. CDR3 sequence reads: CASSESGNEQYF. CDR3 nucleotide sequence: TGTGCCAGCAGTGAGTCAGGGAACGAGCAGTACTTC.

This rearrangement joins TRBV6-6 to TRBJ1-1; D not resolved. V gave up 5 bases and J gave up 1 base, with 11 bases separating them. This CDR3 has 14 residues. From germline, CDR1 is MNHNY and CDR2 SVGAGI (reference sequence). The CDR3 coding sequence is TGTGCCAGCAGTATTGGACTGGCGAACACTGAAGCTTTCTTT. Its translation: CASSIGLANTEAFF.

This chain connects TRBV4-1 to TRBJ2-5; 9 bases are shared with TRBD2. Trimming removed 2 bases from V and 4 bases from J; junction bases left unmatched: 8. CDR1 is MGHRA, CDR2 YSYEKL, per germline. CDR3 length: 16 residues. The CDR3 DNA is TGCGCCAGCAGCCAATTCCTAGCGGGGAGCACAGAGACCCAGTACTTC. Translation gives CASSQFLAGSTETQYF.

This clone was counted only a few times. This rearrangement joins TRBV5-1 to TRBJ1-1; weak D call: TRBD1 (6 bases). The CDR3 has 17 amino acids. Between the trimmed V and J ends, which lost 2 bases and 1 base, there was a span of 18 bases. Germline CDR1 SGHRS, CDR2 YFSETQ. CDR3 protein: CASSFLGQRGTNTEAFF. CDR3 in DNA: TGCGCCAGCAGCTTCCTAGGACAGAGAGGAACGAACACTGAAGCTTTCTTT. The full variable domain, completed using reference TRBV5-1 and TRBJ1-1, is KAGVTQTPRYLIKTRGQQVTLSCSPISGHRSVSWYQQTPGQGLQFLFEYFSETQRNKGNFPGRFSGRQFSNSRSEMNVSTLELGDSALYLCASSFLGQRGTNTEAFFGQGTRLTVV.

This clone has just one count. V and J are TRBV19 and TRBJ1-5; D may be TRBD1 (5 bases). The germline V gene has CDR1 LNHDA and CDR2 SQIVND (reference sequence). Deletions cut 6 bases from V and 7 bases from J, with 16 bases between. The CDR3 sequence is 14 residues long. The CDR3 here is CASSLTGIGQPQHF. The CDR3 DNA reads TGTGCCAGTAGCCTCACAGGAATCGGGCAGCCCCAGCATTTT. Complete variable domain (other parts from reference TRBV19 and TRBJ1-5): DGGITQSPKYLFRKEGQNVTLSCEQNLNHDAMYWYRQDPGQGLRLIYYSQIVNDFQKGDIAEGYSVSREKKESFPLTVTSAQKNPTAFYLCASSLTGIGQPQHFGDGTRLSIL.

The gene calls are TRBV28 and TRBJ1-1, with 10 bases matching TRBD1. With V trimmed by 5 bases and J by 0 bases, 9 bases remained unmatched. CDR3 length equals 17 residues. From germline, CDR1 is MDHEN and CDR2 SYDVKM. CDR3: CASSHRDRGLMNTEAFF. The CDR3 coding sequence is TGTGCCAGCAGTCACCGGGACAGGGGTCTTATGAACACTGAAGCTTTCTTT.

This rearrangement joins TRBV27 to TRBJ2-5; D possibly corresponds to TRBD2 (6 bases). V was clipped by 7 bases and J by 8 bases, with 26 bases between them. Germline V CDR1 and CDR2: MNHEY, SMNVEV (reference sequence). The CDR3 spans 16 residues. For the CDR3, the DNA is TGTGCCAGCACCCAACAAGCGGCGGGGCCCCTGGAAACCCAGTACTTC. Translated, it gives CASTQQAAGPLETQYF.

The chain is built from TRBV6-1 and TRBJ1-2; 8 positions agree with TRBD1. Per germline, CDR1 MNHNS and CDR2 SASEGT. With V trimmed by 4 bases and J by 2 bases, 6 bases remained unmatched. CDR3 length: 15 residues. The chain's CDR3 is CASSAERQGNYGYTF. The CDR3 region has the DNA TGTGCCAGCAGTGCGGAACGACAGGGGAACTATGGCTACACCTTC.

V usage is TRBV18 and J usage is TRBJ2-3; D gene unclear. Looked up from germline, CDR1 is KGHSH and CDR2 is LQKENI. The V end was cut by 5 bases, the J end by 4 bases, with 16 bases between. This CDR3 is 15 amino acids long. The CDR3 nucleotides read TGTGCCAGCTCATCATGGGCGAGTGGGTCAGATACGCAGTATTTT. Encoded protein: CASSSWASGSDTQYF. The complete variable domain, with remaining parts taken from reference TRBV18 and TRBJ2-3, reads NAGVMQNPRHLVRRRGQEARLRCSPMKGHSHVYWYRQLPEEGLKFMVYLQKENIIDESGMPKERFSAEFPKEGPSILRIQQVVRGDSAAYFCASSSWASGSDTQYFGPGTRLTVL.

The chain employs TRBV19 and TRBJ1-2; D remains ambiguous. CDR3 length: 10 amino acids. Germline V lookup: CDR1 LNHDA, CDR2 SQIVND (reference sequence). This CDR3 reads CAAGFNGYTF. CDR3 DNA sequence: TGTGCTGCTGGGTTCAATGGCTACACCTTC.

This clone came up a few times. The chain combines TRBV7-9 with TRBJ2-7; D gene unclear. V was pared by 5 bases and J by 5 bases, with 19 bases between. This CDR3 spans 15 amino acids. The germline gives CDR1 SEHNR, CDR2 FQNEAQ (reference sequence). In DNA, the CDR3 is TGTGCCAGCAGCCCACGGTCCGGCGCGATCCACGAGCAGTACTTC. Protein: CASSPRSGAIHEQYF.

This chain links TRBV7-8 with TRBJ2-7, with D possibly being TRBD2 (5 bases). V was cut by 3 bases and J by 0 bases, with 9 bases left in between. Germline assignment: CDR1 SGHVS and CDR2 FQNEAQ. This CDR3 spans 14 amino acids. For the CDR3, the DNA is TGTGCCAGCAGCTTGGGTAGCGACTCCTACGAGCAGTACTTC. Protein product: CASSLGSDSYEQYF. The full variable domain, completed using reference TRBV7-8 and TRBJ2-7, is GAGVSQSPRYKVAKRGQDVALRCDPISGHVSLFWYQQALGQGPEFLTYFQNEAQLDKSGLPSDRFFAERPEGSVSTLKIQRTQQEDSAVYLCASSLGSDSYEQYFGPGTRLTVT.

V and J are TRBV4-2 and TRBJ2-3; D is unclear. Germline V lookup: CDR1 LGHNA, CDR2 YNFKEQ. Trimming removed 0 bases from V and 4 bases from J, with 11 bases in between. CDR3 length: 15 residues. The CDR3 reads CASSQDQIGSDTQYF. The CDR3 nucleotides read TGTGCCAGCAGCCAAGATCAAATCGGCTCAGATACGCAGTATTTT.

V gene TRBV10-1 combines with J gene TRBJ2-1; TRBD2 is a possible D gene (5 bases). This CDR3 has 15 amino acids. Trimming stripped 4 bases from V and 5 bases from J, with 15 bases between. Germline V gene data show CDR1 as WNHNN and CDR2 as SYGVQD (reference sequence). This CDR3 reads CASSGPSQLNNEQFF. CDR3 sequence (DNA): TGCGCCAGCAGTGGGCCTAGCCAGTTGAACAATGAGCAGTTCTTC.

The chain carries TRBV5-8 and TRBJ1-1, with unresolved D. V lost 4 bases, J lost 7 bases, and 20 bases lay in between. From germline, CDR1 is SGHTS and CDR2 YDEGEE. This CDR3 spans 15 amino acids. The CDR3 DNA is TGTGCCAGCAGCCGGGTCCGTCGGAATGGAATTGAAGCTTTCTTT. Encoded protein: CASSRVRRNGIEAFF.

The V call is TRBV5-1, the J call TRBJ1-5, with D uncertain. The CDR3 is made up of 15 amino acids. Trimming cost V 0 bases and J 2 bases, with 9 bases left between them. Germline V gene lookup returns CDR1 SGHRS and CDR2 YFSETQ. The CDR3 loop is CASSLAGSRNQPQHF. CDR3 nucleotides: TGCGCCAGCAGCTTGGCCGGAAGTCGCAATCAGCCCCAGCATTTT.

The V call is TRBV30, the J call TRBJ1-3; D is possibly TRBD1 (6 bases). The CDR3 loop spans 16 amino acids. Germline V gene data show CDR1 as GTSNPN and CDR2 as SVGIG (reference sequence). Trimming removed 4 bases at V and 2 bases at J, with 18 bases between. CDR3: CAWIPAQGMAGNTIYF. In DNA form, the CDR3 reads TGTGCCTGGATCCCTGCCCAGGGGATGGCTGGAAACACCATATATTTT.

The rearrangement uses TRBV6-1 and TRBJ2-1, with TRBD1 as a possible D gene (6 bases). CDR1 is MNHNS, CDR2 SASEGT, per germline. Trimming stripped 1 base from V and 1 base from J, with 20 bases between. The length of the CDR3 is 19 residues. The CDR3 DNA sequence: TGTGCCAGCAGTGAAGGTGGCTCGACAGGCCCTTGGTCCTACAATGAGCAGTTCTTC. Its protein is CASSEGGSTGPWSYNEQFF.

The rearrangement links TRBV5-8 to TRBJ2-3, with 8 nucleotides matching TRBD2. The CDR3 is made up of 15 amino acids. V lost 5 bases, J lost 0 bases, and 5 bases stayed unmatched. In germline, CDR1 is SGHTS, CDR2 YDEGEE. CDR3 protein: CASSNRGGSTDTQYF. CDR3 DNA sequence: TGTGCCAGCAGTAATCGGGGGGGGAGCACAGATACGCAGTATTTT.

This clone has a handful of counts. DNA of the CDR3: TGCGCCAGCAGTTCCCTGGGAGAGGGCCCAGATACGCAGTATTTT. It yields the protein CASSSLGEGPDTQYF. The rearrangement links TRBV10-1 to TRBJ2-3, with D perhaps matching TRBD2 (5 bases). The CDR3 runs 15 residues. Germline values: CDR1 WNHNN, CDR2 SYGVQD (reference sequence). With 5 bases removed from V and 4 bases from J, the gap between germline ends came to 16 bases.

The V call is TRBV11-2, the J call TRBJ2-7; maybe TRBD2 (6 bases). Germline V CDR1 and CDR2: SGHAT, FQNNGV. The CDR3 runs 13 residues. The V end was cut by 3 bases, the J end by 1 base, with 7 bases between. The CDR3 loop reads CASSFGGSYEQYF. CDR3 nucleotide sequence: TGTGCCAGCAGCTTCGGAGGGTCCTACGAGCAGTACTTC.

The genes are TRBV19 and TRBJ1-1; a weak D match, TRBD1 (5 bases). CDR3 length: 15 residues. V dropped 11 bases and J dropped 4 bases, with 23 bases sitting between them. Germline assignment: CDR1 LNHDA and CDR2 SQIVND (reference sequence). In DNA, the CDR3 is TGTGCCCCTAATCCAGGGAGGGTCGAGTGCACTGAAGCTTTCTTT. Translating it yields CAPNPGRVECTEAFF.

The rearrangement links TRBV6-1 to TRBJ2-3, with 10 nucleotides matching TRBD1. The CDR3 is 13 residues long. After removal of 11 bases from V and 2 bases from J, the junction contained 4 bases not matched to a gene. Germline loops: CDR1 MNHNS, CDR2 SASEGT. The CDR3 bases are TGTGCCGGAGGACAGGGGGACACAGATACGCAGTATTTT. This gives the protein CAGGQGDTDTQYF.

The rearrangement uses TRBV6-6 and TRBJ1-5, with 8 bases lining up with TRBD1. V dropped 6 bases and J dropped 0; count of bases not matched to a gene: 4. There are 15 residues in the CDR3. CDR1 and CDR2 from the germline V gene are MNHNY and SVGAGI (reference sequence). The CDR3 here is CASRGQGNSNQPQHF. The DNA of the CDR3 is TGTGCCAGCAGAGGACAGGGCAATAGCAATCAGCCCCAGCATTTT.

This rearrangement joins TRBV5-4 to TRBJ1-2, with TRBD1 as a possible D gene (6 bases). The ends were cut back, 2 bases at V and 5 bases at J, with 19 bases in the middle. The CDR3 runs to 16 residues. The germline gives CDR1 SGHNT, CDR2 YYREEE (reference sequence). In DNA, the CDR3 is TGTGCCAGCAGCTTACCGGGACACCGAATTGGGTATGGCTACACCTTC. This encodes CASSLPGHRIGYGYTF.

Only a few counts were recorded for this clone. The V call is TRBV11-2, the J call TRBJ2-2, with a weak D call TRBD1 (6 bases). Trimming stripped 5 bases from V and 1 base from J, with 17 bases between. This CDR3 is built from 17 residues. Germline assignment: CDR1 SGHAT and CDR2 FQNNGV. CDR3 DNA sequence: TGTGCCAGCAGCGAAATCACAGGGTTTTGGAACACCGGGGAGCTGTTTTTT. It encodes CASSEITGFWNTGELFF.